This is a list of T cell receptor beta chains from one sample in a study of T cell changes during pregnancy in multiple sclerosis. Profiled with immunoSEQ multiplex PCR; TCRdb holds only in-frame clones, not every one. The data contain around 48,000 clones, around 92% of them seen just once; the ten biggest clones take up roughly 0.91%. The input for sequencing was CD4+ T cells from peripheral blood mononuclear cells, taken in the second trimester of pregnancy. These receptors came from a female donor in good health, enrolled as a control in a pregnancy study. The CDR3 runs from the conserved cysteine through the conserved F or W.

J gene: TRBJ1-2; CDR3 length: 13; V gene: TRBV21-1; CDR3 protein: CASSHGVSKGYTF
J gene: TRBJ1-6; CDR3 length: 14; V gene: TRBV28; CDR3 protein: CASSSKTGLSPLHF
J gene: TRBJ2-2; CDR3 length: 15; V gene: TRBV28; CDR3 protein: CASTLTGTNTGELFF
J gene: TRBJ2-6; CDR3 length: 17; V gene: TRBV18; CDR3 protein: CASSPPLGGAGANVLTF
J gene: TRBJ2-2; CDR3 length: 14; V gene: TRBV2; CDR3 protein: CASRYPFRGGELFF
J gene: TRBJ1-5; CDR3 length: 17; V gene: TRBV30; CDR3 protein: CACTTGQGAGGNQPQHF
J gene: TRBJ2-1; CDR3 length: 16; V gene: TRBV11-2; CDR3 protein: CASSLRGDSSYNEQFF
J gene: TRBJ2-7; CDR3 length: 16; V gene: TRBV28; CDR3 protein: CASSPGMAGARYEQYF
J gene: TRBJ1-6; CDR3 length: 13; V gene: TRBV7-2; CDR3 protein: CASSSQVSSPLHF
J gene: TRBJ2-3; CDR3 length: 18; V gene: TRBV9; CDR3 protein: CASSPRPREGRLTDTQYF
J gene: TRBJ1-2; CDR3 length: 11; V gene: TRBV6-1; CDR3 protein: CASSETRGYTF
J gene: TRBJ2-1; CDR3 length: 14; V gene: TRBV11-2; CDR3 protein: CASSLNAGSYEQFF
J gene: TRBJ1-6; CDR3 length: 18; V gene: TRBV21-1; CDR3 protein: CASSKGWSGWTYNSPLHF
J gene: TRBJ2-3; CDR3 length: 18; V gene: TRBV15; CDR3 protein: CATSRSLDGTGRTDTQYF
J gene: TRBJ2-3; CDR3 length: 20; V gene: TRBV5-4; CDR3 protein: CASSFSGRVAGHYGTDTQYF
J gene: TRBJ2-7; CDR3 length: 11; V gene: TRBV29-1; CDR3 protein: CSAGTGYEQYF